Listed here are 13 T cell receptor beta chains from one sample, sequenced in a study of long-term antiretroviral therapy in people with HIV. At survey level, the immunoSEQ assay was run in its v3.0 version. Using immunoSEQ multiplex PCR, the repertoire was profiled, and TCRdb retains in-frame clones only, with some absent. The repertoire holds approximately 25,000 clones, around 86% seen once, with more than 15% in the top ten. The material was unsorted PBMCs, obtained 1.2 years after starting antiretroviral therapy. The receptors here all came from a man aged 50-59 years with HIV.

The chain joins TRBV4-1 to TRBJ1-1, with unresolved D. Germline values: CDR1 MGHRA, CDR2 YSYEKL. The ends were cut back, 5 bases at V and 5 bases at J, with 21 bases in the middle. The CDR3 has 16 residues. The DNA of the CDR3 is TGCGCCAGCAGCTGGAGAAGCGACGGGAGGATTACTGAAGCTTTCTTT. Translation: CASSWRSDGRITEAFF.

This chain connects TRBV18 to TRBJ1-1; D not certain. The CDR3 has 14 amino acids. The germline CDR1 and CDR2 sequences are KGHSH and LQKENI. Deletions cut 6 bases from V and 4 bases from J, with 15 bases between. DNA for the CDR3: TGTGCCAGCTCCCAACGGGAAGGTGGCACTGAAGCTTTCTTT. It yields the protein CASSQREGGTEAFF. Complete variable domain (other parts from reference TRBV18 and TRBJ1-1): NAGVMQNPRHLVRRRGQEARLRCSPMKGHSHVYWYRQLPEEGLKFMVYLQKENIIDESGMPKERFSAEFPKEGPSILRIQQVVRGDSAAYFCASSQREGGTEAFFGQGTRLTVV.

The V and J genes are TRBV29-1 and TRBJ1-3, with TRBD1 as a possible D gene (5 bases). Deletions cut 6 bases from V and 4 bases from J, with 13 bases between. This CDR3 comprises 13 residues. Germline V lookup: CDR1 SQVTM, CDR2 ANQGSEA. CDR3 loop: CSVQKGYGNTIYF. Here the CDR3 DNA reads TGCAGCGTCCAAAAGGGGTACGGAAACACCATATATTTT.

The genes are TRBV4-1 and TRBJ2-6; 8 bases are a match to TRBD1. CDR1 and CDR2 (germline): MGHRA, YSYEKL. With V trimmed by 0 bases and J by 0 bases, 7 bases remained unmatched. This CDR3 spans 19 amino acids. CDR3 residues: CASSQEEAGQVSGANVLTF. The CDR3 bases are TGCGCCAGCAGCCAAGAGGAGGCGGGACAGGTCTCTGGGGCCAACGTCCTGACTTTC.

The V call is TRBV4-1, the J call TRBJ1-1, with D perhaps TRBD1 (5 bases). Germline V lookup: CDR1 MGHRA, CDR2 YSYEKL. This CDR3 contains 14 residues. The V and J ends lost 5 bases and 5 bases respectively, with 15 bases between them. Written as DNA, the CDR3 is TGCGCCAGCAGCGCTTCGGGGGTTGGGACTGAAGCTTTCTTT. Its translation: CASSASGVGTEAFF.

CDR3 sequence reads: CASRHRQGGQAFF. The CDR3 DNA reads as TGTGCCAGCAGGCATAGACAGGGCGGGCAAGCTTTCTTT. The chain combines TRBV6-4 with TRBJ1-1, with TRBD1 matching over 7 bases. J gave up 9 bases and V 6 bases, and 10 bases lay outside the gene matches. The germline gives CDR1 MRHNA, CDR2 SNTAGT. The length of the CDR3 is 13 residues.

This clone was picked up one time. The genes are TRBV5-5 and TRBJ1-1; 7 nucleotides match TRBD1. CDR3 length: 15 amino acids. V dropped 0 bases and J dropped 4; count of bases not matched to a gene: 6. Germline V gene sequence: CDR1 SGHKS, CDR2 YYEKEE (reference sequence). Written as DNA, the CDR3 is TGTGCCAGCAGCTTGGAGGGGGCTGGGGGCACTGAAGCTTTCTTT. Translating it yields CASSLEGAGGTEAFF.

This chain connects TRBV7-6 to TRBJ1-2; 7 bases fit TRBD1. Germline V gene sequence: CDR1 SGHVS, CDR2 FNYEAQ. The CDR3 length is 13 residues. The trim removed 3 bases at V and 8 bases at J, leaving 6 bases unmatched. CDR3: CASSLGQSNGYTF. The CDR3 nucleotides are TGTGCCAGCAGCTTGGGACAGTCTAACGGCTACACCTTC.

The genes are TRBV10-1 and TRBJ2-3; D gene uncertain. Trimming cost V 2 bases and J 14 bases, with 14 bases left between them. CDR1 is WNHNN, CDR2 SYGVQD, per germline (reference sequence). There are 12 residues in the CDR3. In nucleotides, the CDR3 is TGCGCCAGCAGTGAGGACTTGGGCAAGTTGTATTTT. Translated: CASSEDLGKLYF.

CDR3 sequence: CASSRQGSNAGATEAFF. Here the CDR3 DNA reads TGTGCCAGCAGCCGTCAAGGGTCGAACGCCGGGGCCACTGAAGCTTTCTTT. This rearrangement joins TRBV5-5 to TRBJ1-1, with a weak D call TRBD1 (5 bases). This CDR3 comprises 17 residues. Germline CDR1 is SGHKS and CDR2 is YYEKEE (reference sequence). V shed 4 bases and J shed 4 bases, with 23 bases lying between them.

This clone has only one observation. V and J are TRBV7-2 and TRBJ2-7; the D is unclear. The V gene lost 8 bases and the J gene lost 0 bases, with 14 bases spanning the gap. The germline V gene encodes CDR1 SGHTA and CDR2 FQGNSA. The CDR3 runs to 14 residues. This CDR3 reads CASLKSLSSYEQYF. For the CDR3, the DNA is TGTGCCAGCCTCAAAAGTTTAAGCTCCTACGAGCAGTACTTC.

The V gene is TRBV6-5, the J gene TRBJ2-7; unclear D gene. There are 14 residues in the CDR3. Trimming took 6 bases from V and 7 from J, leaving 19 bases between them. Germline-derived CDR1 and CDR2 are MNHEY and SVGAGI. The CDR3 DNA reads TGTGCCAGCAGCTTGGGGAACCCAGTGGGTGAGCAGTACTTC. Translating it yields CASSLGNPVGEQYF.

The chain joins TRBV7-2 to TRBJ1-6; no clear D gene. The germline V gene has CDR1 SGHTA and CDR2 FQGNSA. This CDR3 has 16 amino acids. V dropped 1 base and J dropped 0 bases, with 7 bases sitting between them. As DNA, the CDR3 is TGTGCCAGCAGCTTAGGTCTAAGCTCCTATAATTCACCCCTCCACTTT. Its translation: CASSLGLSSYNSPLHF.